This TCR beta chain was recorded in a study of blood T cell repertoires in COVID-19. The germline V gene has CDR1 SGHNT and CDR2 YYREEE (reference sequence). The CDR3 totals 14 residues. With 2 bases removed from V and 3 bases from J, the gap between germline ends came to 12 bases. This clone occurred a few times. Original processing notes: Cell counts per sample came from amplifying reference gene primers. Some clones are missing from TCRdb's copy, which holds only in-frame ones; the method was immunoSEQ multiplex PCR. The V and J calls and the clone size are those of that table, but D and trimming were determined from the DNA. Among 100,000 to 150,000 clones listed, roughly nine tenths were seen once.

This receptor was obtained from a man between 70 and 80 years old with active or convalescent COVID-19. The V and J genes are TRBV5-4 and TRBJ2-7; D is unclear. Material: peripheral blood. CDR3 nucleotide sequence: TGTGCCAGCAGCTTATCCCCGTTACTCTACGAGCAGTACTTC. Translated: CASSLSPLLYEQYF. Supplemented by reference TRBV5-4 and TRBJ2-7, the full variable domain reads ETGVTQSPTHLIKTRGQQVTLRCSSQSGHNTVSWYQQALGQGPQFIFQYYREEENGRGNFPPRFSGLQFPNYSSELNVNALELDDSALYLCASSLSPLLYEQYFGPGTRLTVT.